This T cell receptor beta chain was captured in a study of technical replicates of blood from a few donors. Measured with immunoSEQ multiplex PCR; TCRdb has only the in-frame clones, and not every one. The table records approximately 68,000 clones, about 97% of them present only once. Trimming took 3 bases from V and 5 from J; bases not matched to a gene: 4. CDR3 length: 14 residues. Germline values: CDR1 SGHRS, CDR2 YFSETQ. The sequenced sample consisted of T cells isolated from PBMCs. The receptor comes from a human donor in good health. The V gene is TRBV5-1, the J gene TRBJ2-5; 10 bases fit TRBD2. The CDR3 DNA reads TGCGCCAGCAGCTATCTAGCGGGAGATGAGACCCAGTACTTC. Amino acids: CASSYLAGDETQYF.